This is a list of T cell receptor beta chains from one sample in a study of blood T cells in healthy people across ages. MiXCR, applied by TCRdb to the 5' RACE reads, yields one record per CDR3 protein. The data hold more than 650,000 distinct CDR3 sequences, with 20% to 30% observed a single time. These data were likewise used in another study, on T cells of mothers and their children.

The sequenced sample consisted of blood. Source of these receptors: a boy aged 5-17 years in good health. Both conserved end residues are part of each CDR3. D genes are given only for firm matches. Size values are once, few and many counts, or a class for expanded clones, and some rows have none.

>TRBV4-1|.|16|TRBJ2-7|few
CASSQEAVGGLYEQYF
TGCGCCAGCAGCCAAGAGGCGGTGGGGGGACTCTACGAGCAGTACTTC
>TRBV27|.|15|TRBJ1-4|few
CASSLGGLTNEKLFF
TGTGCCAGCAGTTTAGGGGGGTTGACTAATGAAAAACTGTTTTTT
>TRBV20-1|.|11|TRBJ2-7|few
CSARGLGEQYF
TGCAGTGCTAGAGGGCTGGGCGAGCAGTACTTC
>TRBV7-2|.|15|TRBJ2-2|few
CASSLARADTGELFF
TGTGCCAGCAGCTTAGCCAGGGCGGACACCGGGGAGCTGTTTTTT
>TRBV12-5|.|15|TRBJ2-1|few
CASGYLGGLNNEQFF
TGTGCTAGTGGCTACCTAGGCGGTCTAAACAATGAGCAGTTCTTC
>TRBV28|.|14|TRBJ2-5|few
CASRDGRTQETQYF
TGTGCCAGCAGGGACGGAAGAACCCAAGAGACCCAGTACTTC
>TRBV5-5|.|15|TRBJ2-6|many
CASSLFSSGANVLTF
TGTGCCAGCAGCTTGTTTTCCTCTGGGGCCAACGTCCTGACTTTC
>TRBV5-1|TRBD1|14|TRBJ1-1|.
CASSLGDSGAEAFF
TGCGCCAGCAGCTTGGGGGACAGCGGCGCTGAAGCTTTCTTT
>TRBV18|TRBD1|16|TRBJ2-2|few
CASSPWDRGDTGELFF
TGTGCCAGCTCACCGTGGGACAGGGGGGACACCGGGGAGCTGTTTTTT
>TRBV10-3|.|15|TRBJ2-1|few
CAISESRGDYNEQFF
TGTGCCATCAGTGAGTCTAGAGGGGACTACAATGAGCAGTTCTTC
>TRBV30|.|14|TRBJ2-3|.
CAWSATSGADTQYF
TGTGCCTGGAGCGCGACCAGCGGCGCAGATACGCAGTATTTT
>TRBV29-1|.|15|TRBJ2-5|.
CSVERLGQTQETQYF
TGCAGCGTTGAGCGGTTAGGACAGACCCAAGAGACCCAGTACTTC
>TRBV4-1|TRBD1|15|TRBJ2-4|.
CASSQTRQGINIQYF
TGCGCCAGCAGCCAAACGAGACAGGGGATAAACATTCAGTACTTC
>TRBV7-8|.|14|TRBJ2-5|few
CASSLEGFTETQYF
TGTGCCAGCAGCTTAGAGGGGTTTACGGAGACCCAGTACTTC
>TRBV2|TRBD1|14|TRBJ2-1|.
CASSGTGIYNEQFF
TGTGCCAGCAGTGGGACAGGGATCTACAATGAGCAGTTCTTC
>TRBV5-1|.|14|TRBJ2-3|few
CASYWQGRGDTQYF
TGCGCCAGCTACTGGCAGGGGAGAGGCGATACGCAGTATTTT
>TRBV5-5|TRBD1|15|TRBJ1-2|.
CASSLGTGKSYGYTF
TGTGCCAGCAGCTTAGGGACAGGGAAGTCCTATGGCTACACCTTC
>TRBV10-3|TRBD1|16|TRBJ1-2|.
CAISESRTGDYVGYTF
TGTGCCATCAGTGAGTCCCGGACAGGGGATTACGTTGGCTACACCTTC
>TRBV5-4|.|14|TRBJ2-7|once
CASSLESFSYEQYF
TGTGCCAGCAGCTTGGAGTCTTTCTCCTACGAGCAGTACTTC
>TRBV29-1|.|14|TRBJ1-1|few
CSVFITVMNTEAFF
TGCAGCGTTTTTATAACAGTTATGAACACTGAAGCTTTCTTT
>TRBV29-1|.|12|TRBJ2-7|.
CSIRDPSYEQYF
TGCAGCATCCGGGACCCGTCCTACGAGCAGTACTTC
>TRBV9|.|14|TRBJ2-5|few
CAGSVGNYQETQYF
TGTGCCGGCAGCGTAGGAAACTACCAAGAGACCCAGTACTTC
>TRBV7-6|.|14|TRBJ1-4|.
CASGQLGGYEKLFF
TGTGCCAGCGGCCAACTCGGGGGCTATGAAAAACTGTTTTTT
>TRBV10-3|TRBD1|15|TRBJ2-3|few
CAVRTGGRSPDTQYF
TGTGCCGTGCGAACAGGGGGCAGGTCCCCAGATACGCAGTATTTT
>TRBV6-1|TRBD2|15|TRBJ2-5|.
CASSPSGGVLETQYF
TGTGCCAGCAGTCCCAGCGGGGGGGTCTTAGAGACCCAGTACTTC
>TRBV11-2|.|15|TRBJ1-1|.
CASSPRRGENTEAFF
TGTGCCAGCAGCCCAAGGAGGGGGGAGAACACTGAAGCTTTCTTT
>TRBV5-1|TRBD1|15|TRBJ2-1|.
CASSPETGSLHEQFF
TGCGCCAGCAGCCCAGAGACAGGGTCCCTACATGAGCAGTTCTTC
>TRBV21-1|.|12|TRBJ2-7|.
CPQGLGFYEQYF
TGTCCACAGGGGCTTGGCTTCTACGAGCAGTACTTC
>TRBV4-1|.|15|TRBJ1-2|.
CASSQSVWEDYGYTF
TGCGCCAGCAGCCAGTCGGTTTGGGAGGACTATGGCTACACCTTC
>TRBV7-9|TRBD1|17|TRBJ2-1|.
CASSPAAARGHRNEQFF
TGTGCCAGCAGCCCGGCGGCCGCCAGGGGGCATCGCAATGAGCAGTTCTTC
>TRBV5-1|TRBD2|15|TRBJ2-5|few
CASSSGGGAGETQYF
TGCGCCAGCAGCTCCGGCGGGGGGGCGGGCGAGACCCAGTACTTC
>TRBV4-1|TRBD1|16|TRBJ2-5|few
CASRVAFRGPKETQYF
TGCGCCAGCAGGGTGGCCTTCAGGGGGCCAAAAGAGACCCAGTACTTC
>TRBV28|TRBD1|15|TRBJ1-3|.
CASTPTGRTGNTIYF
TGTGCCAGCACCCCGACAGGGAGAACTGGAAACACCATATATTTT
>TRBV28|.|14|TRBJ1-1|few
CASMPVGLGTEAFF
TGTGCCAGCATGCCAGTGGGTCTAGGCACTGAAGCTTTCTTT
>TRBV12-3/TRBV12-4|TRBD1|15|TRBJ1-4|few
CASSLDRGRGEKLFF
TGTGCCAGCAGTCTAGACAGGGGTAGGGGTGAAAAACTGTTTTTT
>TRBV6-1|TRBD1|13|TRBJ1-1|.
CATQGGRNTEAFF
TGTGCCACCCAGGGGGGGAGGAACACTGAAGCTTTCTTT
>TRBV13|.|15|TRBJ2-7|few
CASSHAGTRVYEQYF
TGTGCCAGCAGCCACGCCGGGACTCGGGTCTACGAGCAGTACTTC
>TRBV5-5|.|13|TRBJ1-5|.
CASSSQGMEPQHF
TGTGCCAGCAGCTCACAGGGTATGGAGCCCCAGCATTTT
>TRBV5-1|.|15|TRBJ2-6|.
CASSFEPKGANVLTF
TGCGCCAGCAGCTTCGAACCCAAGGGGGCCAACGTCCTGACTTTC
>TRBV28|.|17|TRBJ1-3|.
CASLKKARAFSGNTIYF
TGTGCCAGCCTAAAAAAGGCCAGGGCCTTCTCTGGAAACACCATATATTTT
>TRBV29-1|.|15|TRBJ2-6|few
CSVRGQSSGANVLTF
TGCAGCGTTCGTGGACAAAGCTCTGGGGCCAACGTCCTGACTTTC
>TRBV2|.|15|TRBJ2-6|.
CASSEWPSGANVLTF
TGTGCCAGCAGTGAGTGGCCCTCCGGGGCCAACGTCCTGACTTTC
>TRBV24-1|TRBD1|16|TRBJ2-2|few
CATSDGQGGKGGELFF
TGTGCCACCAGTGACGGACAGGGAGGTAAAGGCGGGGAGCTGTTTTTT
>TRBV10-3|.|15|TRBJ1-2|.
CAISEPTGHNYGYTF
TGTGCCATCAGTGAGCCCACAGGACATAACTATGGCTACACCTTC
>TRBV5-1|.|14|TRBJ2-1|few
CASRDTRSYNEQFF
TGCGCCAGCCGGGACACCCGCTCCTACAATGAGCAGTTCTTC
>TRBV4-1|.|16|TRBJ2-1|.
CASSLLGGPRNNEQFF
TGCGCCAGCAGCCTATTGGGGGGGCCTCGGAACAATGAGCAGTTCTTC
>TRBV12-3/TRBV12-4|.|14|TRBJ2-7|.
CASSLAVSSFEQYF
TGTGCCAGCAGTTTAGCGGTCTCCTCCTTCGAGCAGTACTTC
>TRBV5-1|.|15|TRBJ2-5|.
CASSLGAGTGETQYF
TGCGCCAGCAGCTTGGGAGCAGGAACAGGAGAGACCCAGTACTTC
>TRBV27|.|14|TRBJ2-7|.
CASSIIGRGHEQYF
TGTGCCAGCAGTATAATAGGCAGGGGCCACGAGCAGTACTTC
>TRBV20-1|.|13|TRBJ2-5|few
CSAGGLAWETQYF
TGCAGTGCGGGAGGTCTAGCATGGGAGACCCAGTACTTC